Presented here are 18 T cell receptor beta chains from one specimen sequenced in a study of CD8+CD57+ T cells in acquired aplastic anemia. Profiling that covered TCR beta VDJ and CDR3 relied on genomic DNA as its template. TCRdb reprocessed the reads via MiXCR and lists one record per CDR3 protein. Here the sample spans about 98,000 distinct CDR3 sequences, around 62% being singletons. Individuals selected for sequencing had exhibited CD8+CD57+ cell expansion on flow cytometry. The sample consisted of sorted CD4+, CD8+, or CD8+CD57+ T cells (not recorded which) from PBMCs. These TCRs come from a human donor with aplastic anemia.

The chain carries TRBV5-1 and TRBJ2-1; TRBD1 matches at 10 bases. Losses at the gene ends were 3 bases for V and 5 bases for J; bases not matched to a gene: 8. Germline CDR1 is SGHRS and CDR2 is YFSETQ. The CDR3 has 16 residues. The CDR3 nucleotides are TGCGCCAGCAGCTCCCCCTTTGACAGGGGGCACAATGAGCAGTTCTTC. This gives the protein CASSSPFDRGHNEQFF. Drawing the rest from reference TRBV5-1 and TRBJ2-1, the complete variable domain is KAGVTQTPRYLIKTRGQQVTLSCSPISGHRSVSWYQQTPGQGLQFLFEYFSETQRNKGNFPGRFSGRQFSNSRSEMNVSTLELGDSALYLCASSSPFDRGHNEQFFGPGTRLTVL.

Only a few counts were recorded for this clonotype. The chain links TRBV15 to TRBJ2-3; 8 nucleotides line up with TRBD1. Trimming at V came to 0 bases and at J to 4 bases, leaving 3 bases not matched to a gene. The CDR3 is made up of 15 amino acids. CDR1 LNHNV and CDR2 YYDKDF come from the germline V gene (reference sequence). The CDR3 coding sequence is TGTGCCACCAGCAGAGATCGGACAGGGCCAGATACGCAGTATTTT. It specifies CATSRDRTGPDTQYF.

The chain links TRBV2 to TRBJ1-6; TRBD1 matches 10 bases. The ends lost 4 bases at V and 7 bases at J; junction bases unmatched: 4. There are 15 residues in the CDR3. Germline CDR1 is SNHLY and CDR2 is FYNNEI. The CDR3 nucleotides read TGTGCCAGCAGTGCGTTGGGACAGGGGAATTCACCCCTCCACTTT. It translates to CASSALGQGNSPLHF.

This clonotype was counted only a few times. This rearrangement joins TRBV2 to TRBJ2-7; D gene unclear. The V end was cut by 6 bases, the J end by 3 bases, with 9 bases between. The CDR3 consists of 12 residues. From germline, CDR1 is SNHLY and CDR2 FYNNEI. The CDR3 region has the DNA TGTGCCAGCAGCCATGCCCTCTACGAGCAGTACTTC. The encoded protein is CASSHALYEQYF.

CDR3 sequence: CASRPLSGQPQHF. For the CDR3, the DNA is TGTGCCAGCAGACCGCTTTCGGGTCAGCCCCAGCATTTT. The V call is TRBV7-9, the J call TRBJ1-5, with no clear D. The CDR3 has 13 residues. CDR1 and CDR2 (germline): SEHNR, FQNEAQ (reference sequence). Trimming pared 6 bases from V and 6 bases from J, leaving 12 bases between.

This chain links TRBV4-1 with TRBJ1-2; the match to TRBD1 covers 8 bases. Germline CDR1 reads MGHRA; CDR2 reads YSYEKL. V was clipped by 5 bases and J by 4 bases; unmatched bases: 9. The CDR3 runs 15 residues. The CDR3 coding sequence is TGCGCCAGCAGCTCACAGGACAGGGAGGCCTATGGCTACACCTTC. Protein: CASSSQDREAYGYTF.

The J gene is TRBJ1-2, the V gene TRBV19; D is perhaps TRBD1 (6 bases). Trimming took 3 bases from V and 8 from J, leaving 16 bases between them. The CDR3 has 14 amino acids. In germline, CDR1 is LNHDA, CDR2 SQIVND (reference sequence). CDR3 loop: CASSMMEGGGGYTF. In nucleotides, the CDR3 is TGTGCCAGTAGTATGATGGAGGGGGGCGGAGGCTACACCTTC. The variable domain in full, completed from reference TRBV19 and TRBJ1-2, reads DGGITQSPKYLFRKEGQNVTLSCEQNLNHDAMYWYRQDPGQGLRLIYYSQIVNDFQKGDIAEGYSVSREKKESFPLTVTSAQKNPTAFYLCASSMMEGGGGYTFGSGTRLTVV.

The chain employs TRBV2 and TRBJ2-3; 10 bases fit TRBD1. From germline, CDR1 is SNHLY and CDR2 FYNNEI. The CDR3 has 15 residues. Trimming took 6 bases from V and 1 from J; bases not matched to a gene: 4. CDR3 in amino acids: CASRGQGLGTDTQYF. Here the CDR3 DNA reads TGTGCCAGCAGGGGACAGGGGCTAGGCACAGATACGCAGTATTTT.

The chain carries TRBV12-3 or TRBV12-4 and TRBJ2-3, with 7 bases matching TRBD2. CDR3 length equals 15 residues. Trimming removed 4 bases from V and 2 bases from J; junction bases left unmatched: 6. CDR3 sequence: CASSWVAGLTDTQYF. The CDR3 bases are TGTGCCAGCAGTTGGGTAGCGGGCCTCACAGATACGCAGTATTTT.

V usage is TRBV2 and J usage is TRBJ1-2, with D perhaps matching TRBD1 (6 bases). V lost 5 bases to trimming and J lost 4 bases, with 14 bases between them. The CDR3 length is 14 residues. Per germline, CDR1 SNHLY and CDR2 FYNNEI. This CDR3 is CASSPQETGYGYTF. In DNA form, the CDR3 reads TGTGCCAGCAGTCCTCAAGAGACAGGCTATGGCTACACCTTC.

The chain is built from TRBV19 and TRBJ2-7; tentative D call: TRBD1 (6 bases). Germline CDR1 is LNHDA and CDR2 is SQIVND (reference sequence). This CDR3 has 15 residues. V lost 3 bases, J lost 5 bases, and 17 bases lay in between. CDR3: CASSILSQGSDEQYF. For the CDR3, the DNA is TGTGCCAGTAGTATTCTCAGCCAGGGGAGCGACGAGCAGTACTTC.

The J gene is TRBJ2-1, the V gene TRBV2; no definite D call. V lost 1 base to trimming and J lost 2 bases, with 6 bases between them. Germline assignment: CDR1 SNHLY and CDR2 FYNNEI. The CDR3 has 14 amino acids. Here the CDR3 reads CASSEGGAYNEQFF. DNA for the CDR3: TGTGCCAGCAGTGAAGGTGGGGCCTACAATGAGCAGTTCTTC.

This clonotype has just a few counts. The V and J genes are TRBV24-1 and TRBJ2-5; D gene unclear. Germline V lookup: CDR1 KGHDR, CDR2 SFDVKD. The CDR3 contains 15 residues. The V gene lost 4 bases and the J gene lost 3 bases, with 14 bases spanning the gap. CDR3 sequence reads: CATSDPVAAEETQYF. CDR3 in DNA: TGTGCCACCAGTGACCCCGTTGCGGCAGAAGAGACCCAGTACTTC.

This chain links TRBV5-6 with TRBJ1-1; the D is unclear. Germline CDR1 SGHDT, CDR2 YYEEEE. The length of the CDR3 is 14 residues. Trimming took 2 bases from V and 1 from J, leaving 9 bases between them. In DNA form, the CDR3 reads TGTGCCAGCAGCTTTGATGTCGGGAACACTGAAGCTTTCTTT. Its protein product is CASSFDVGNTEAFF.

The chain is built from TRBV19 and TRBJ2-7; D is perhaps TRBD2 (6 bases). The V end lost 3 bases, the J end lost 0 bases, and 12 bases lay between the germline ends. The CDR3 runs to 15 residues. Germline CDR1 reads LNHDA; CDR2 reads SQIVND (reference sequence). CDR3 DNA sequence: TGTGCCAGTAGTATCATGGCGGGAAACTCCTACGAGCAGTACTTC. Protein product: CASSIMAGNSYEQYF.

J is TRBJ2-3 and V is TRBV10-1; TRBD1 is a possible D gene (6 bases). Looked up from germline, CDR1 is WNHNN and CDR2 is SYGVQD (reference sequence). V was shortened by 4 bases and J by 4 bases, with 15 bases between the two germline ends. CDR3 length: 15 amino acids. This chain's CDR3 is CASSGQGYTSDTQYF. CDR3 nucleotide sequence: TGCGCCAGCAGTGGTCAGGGGTACACATCAGATACGCAGTATTTT.

This clonotype was seen once. This chain uses TRBV20-1 with TRBJ1-6, with a weak D call TRBD1 (6 bases). Germline V lookup: CDR1 DFQATT, CDR2 SNEGSKA (reference sequence). With 6 bases removed from V and 4 bases from J, the gap between germline ends came to 16 bases. The CDR3 is made up of 15 amino acids. The CDR3 region is CSAAQTTGYNSPLHF. CDR3 bases: TGCAGTGCCGCCCAAACGACAGGTTATAATTCACCCCTCCACTTT.

The CDR3 coding sequence is TGTGCCAGCAGAAGGAGGACAGGGAGTTCTGAAGCTTTCTTT. Protein sequence: CASRRRTGSSEAFF. The chain couples TRBV2 to TRBJ1-1, with 8 bases matching TRBD1. The germline V gene has CDR1 SNHLY and CDR2 FYNNEI. The CDR3 is made up of 14 amino acids. J gave up 6 bases and V 6 bases, and 9 bases lay outside the gene matches.